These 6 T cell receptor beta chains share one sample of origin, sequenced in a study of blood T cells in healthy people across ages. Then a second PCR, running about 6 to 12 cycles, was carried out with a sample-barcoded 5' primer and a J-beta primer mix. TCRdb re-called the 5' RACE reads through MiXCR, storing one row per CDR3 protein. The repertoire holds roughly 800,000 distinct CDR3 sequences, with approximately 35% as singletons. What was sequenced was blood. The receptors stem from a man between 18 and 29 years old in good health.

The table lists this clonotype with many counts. CDR3 amino acids: CASSYTGDTQYF. CDR3 coding DNA: TGTGCCAGCAGTTACACGGGTGATACGCAGTATTTT. This chain joins TRBV6-6 and TRBJ2-3; D not certain. Germline V gene sequence: CDR1 MNHNY, CDR2 SVGAGI (reference sequence). V was cut by 2 bases and J by 6 bases, with 6 bases left in between. The CDR3 covers 12 residues.

CDR3 amino acids: CASSGMASGVADTQYF. The CDR3 nucleotides read TGTGCCAGCAGCGGGATGGCTAGCGGGGTAGCAGATACGCAGTATTTT. This chain joins TRBV9 and TRBJ2-3; 9 nucleotides line up with TRBD2. Germline CDR1 and CDR2: SGDLS and YYNGEE. The CDR3 runs 16 residues. Losses at the gene ends were 3 bases for V and 4 bases for J; bases not matched to a gene: 9.

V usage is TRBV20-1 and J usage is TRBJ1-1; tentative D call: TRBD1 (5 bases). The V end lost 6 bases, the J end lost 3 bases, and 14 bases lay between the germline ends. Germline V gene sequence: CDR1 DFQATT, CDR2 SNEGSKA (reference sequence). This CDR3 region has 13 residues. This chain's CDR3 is CSAPRGEDTEAFF. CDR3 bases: TGCAGTGCGCCACGGGGGGAGGACACTGAAGCTTTCTTT.

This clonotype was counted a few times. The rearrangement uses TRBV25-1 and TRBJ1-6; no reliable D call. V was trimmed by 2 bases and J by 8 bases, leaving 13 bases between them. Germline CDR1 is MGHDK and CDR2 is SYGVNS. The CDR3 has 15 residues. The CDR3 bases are TGTGCCAGCAGTGAAAAGATCTTAGGAGATTCACCCCTCCACTTT. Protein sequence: CASSEKILGDSPLHF. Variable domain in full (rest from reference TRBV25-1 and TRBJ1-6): EADIYQTPRYLVIGTGKKITLECSQTMGHDKMYWYQQDPGMELHLIHYSYGVNSTEKGDLSSESTVSRIRTEHFPLTLESARPSHTSQYLCASSEKILGDSPLHFGNGTRLTVT.

CDR3 nucleotides: TGTGCCAGCAGTCCCGAGACAGGGCGCACTGAAGCTTTCTTT. Amino acids: CASSPETGRTEAFF. The gene calls are TRBV4-2 and TRBJ1-1, with TRBD1 identical over 7 bases. V lost 6 bases and J lost 4; bases outside the gene matches: 8. Germline loops: CDR1 LGHNA, CDR2 YNFKEQ. This CDR3 spans 14 amino acids.

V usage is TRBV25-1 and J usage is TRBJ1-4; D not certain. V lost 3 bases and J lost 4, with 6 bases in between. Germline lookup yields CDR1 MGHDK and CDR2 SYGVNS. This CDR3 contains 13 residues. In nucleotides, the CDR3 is TGTGCCAGCAGTGACCTTGTTAATGAAAAACTGTTTTTT. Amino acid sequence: CASSDLVNEKLFF.